Listed below are T cell receptor beta chains from one sample, sequenced in a study of blood T cell repertoires in COVID-19. Using immunoSEQ multiplex PCR, the repertoire was profiled, and TCRdb retains in-frame clones only, with some absent. The table shows some 250,000 clones, with approximately 86% occurring only once. The sequenced sample consisted of peripheral blood. These receptors came from a woman aged 30 to 39 who had recovered from COVID-19. Each CDR3 is given with its conserved first and last residue. Fields, in order: clone size, J gene, D gene, V gene, CDR3 DNA, CDR3 protein. D genes are given only for firm matches. Not every row has a clone size; where given, it reads once, few, many or a size class.

clone_size: -; j_call: TRBJ2-7; d_call: TRBD1; v_call: TRBV5-6; cdr3_nt: TGTGCCAGCAGCTTGGTGGACAGGGGGCGCCACGAGCAGTACTTC; cdr3_aa: CASSLVDRGRHEQYF
clone_size: -; j_call: TRBJ2-7; d_call: TRBD1; v_call: TRBV5-1; cdr3_nt: TGCGCCAGCAGCAACCCGGGACAGAACTACGAGCAGTACTTC; cdr3_aa: CASSNPGQNYEQYF
clone_size: -; j_call: TRBJ2-7; d_call: -; v_call: TRBV11-2; cdr3_nt: TGTGCCAGCAGCCGCGACCTTAGGGGGTTCGACGAGCAGTACTTC; cdr3_aa: CASSRDLRGFDEQYF
clone_size: once; j_call: TRBJ2-3; d_call: -; v_call: TRBV4-3; cdr3_nt: TGCGCCAGCAGCCAAGACTGGGCCGCAGATACGCAGTATTTT; cdr3_aa: CASSQDWAADTQYF
clone_size: once; j_call: TRBJ1-4; d_call: -; v_call: TRBV4-2; cdr3_nt: TGTGCCAGCAGCCAAGAACAGGCGGCCGAAAAACTGTTTTTT; cdr3_aa: CASSQEQAAEKLFF
clone_size: -; j_call: TRBJ1-1; d_call: -; v_call: TRBV6-5; cdr3_nt: TGTGCCAGCAGTTACAACAGGGAGGGGACTGAAGCTTTCTTT; cdr3_aa: CASSYNREGTEAFF
clone_size: many; j_call: TRBJ2-1; d_call: TRBD2; v_call: TRBV15; cdr3_nt: TGTGCCACCAGCACCAGACTAGCGGGGAAGAAGGTGCAGTTCTTC; cdr3_aa: CATSTRLAGKKVQFF
clone_size: -; j_call: TRBJ1-1; d_call: -; v_call: TRBV12-5; cdr3_nt: TGTGCTAGTGGCCCCCCCCGACAGGCCAACATGAACACTGAAGCTTTCTTT; cdr3_aa: CASGPPRQANMNTEAFF
clone_size: -; j_call: TRBJ1-2; d_call: TRBD1; v_call: TRBV29-1; cdr3_nt: TGCAGCGTTGAAGGCAACCGGGACAGTGTACTTTATGGCTACACCTTC; cdr3_aa: CSVEGNRDSVLYGYTF
clone_size: -; j_call: TRBJ1-2; d_call: TRBD1; v_call: TRBV2; cdr3_nt: TGTGCCAGCAAAGGTCCGACAGGGGAGGACTACACCTTC; cdr3_aa: CASKGPTGEDYTF
clone_size: few; j_call: TRBJ1-1; d_call: TRBD1; v_call: TRBV6-6; cdr3_nt: TGTGCCAGCAGTTACCCCGGGACAGGGCGTCCTGAAGCTTTCTTT; cdr3_aa: CASSYPGTGRPEAFF
clone_size: -; j_call: TRBJ2-7; d_call: TRBD1; v_call: TRBV3-1/TRBV3-2; cdr3_nt: TGTGCCAGCAGCCCGGGACAGGGAGTCTACGAGCAGTACTTC; cdr3_aa: CASSPGQGVYEQYF
clone_size: -; j_call: TRBJ2-3; d_call: TRBD1; v_call: TRBV5-6; cdr3_nt: TGTGCCAGCAGCTACACAGGGGGCGGCACAGATACGCAGTATTTT; cdr3_aa: CASSYTGGGTDTQYF
clone_size: -; j_call: TRBJ1-4; d_call: -; v_call: TRBV5-1; cdr3_nt: TGCGCCAGCAGCCAACGGCCGGGGGTCCCTAATGAAAAACTGTTTTTT; cdr3_aa: CASSQRPGVPNEKLFF
clone_size: -; j_call: TRBJ1-4; d_call: -; v_call: TRBV3-1/TRBV3-2; cdr3_nt: TGTGCCAGCAGCCAGGTGCCAGGGTATGAAAAACTGTTTTTT; cdr3_aa: CASSQVPGYEKLFF
clone_size: -; j_call: TRBJ2-1; d_call: TRBD2; v_call: TRBV11-3; cdr3_nt: TGTGCCAGCAGCAAAAGCGGGAGCTCCTACAATGAGCAGTTCTTC; cdr3_aa: CASSKSGSSYNEQFF
clone_size: -; j_call: TRBJ2-3; d_call: TRBD2; v_call: TRBV10-3; cdr3_nt: TGTGCCATCAGTGAAATTCCGGGACTAGCGGGGGACATAACAGATACGCAGTATTTT; cdr3_aa: CAISEIPGLAGDITDTQYF
clone_size: -; j_call: TRBJ1-1; d_call: TRBD1; v_call: TRBV9; cdr3_nt: TGTGCCAGCAGTGTAGGGACAGGGGATGTGATGAACACTGAAGCTTTCTTT; cdr3_aa: CASSVGTGDVMNTEAFF
clone_size: -; j_call: TRBJ2-7; d_call: TRBD2; v_call: TRBV2; cdr3_nt: TGTGCCAGCGGGGCGGGGGGTCTATACGAGCAGTACTTC; cdr3_aa: CASGAGGLYEQYF
clone_size: -; j_call: TRBJ1-2; d_call: TRBD1; v_call: TRBV5-1; cdr3_nt: TGCGCCAGCAGCTTATCCGGGACAGGGAGCATTGGCGGCTACACCTTC; cdr3_aa: CASSLSGTGSIGGYTF
clone_size: -; j_call: TRBJ2-7; d_call: TRBD2; v_call: TRBV13; cdr3_nt: TGTGCCAGCAGCAAGACGGGGGGGCCCAACTACGAGCAGTACTTC; cdr3_aa: CASSKTGGPNYEQYF
clone_size: -; j_call: TRBJ2-5; d_call: TRBD2; v_call: TRBV18; cdr3_nt: TGTGCCAGCTCAGGTCGAAGCGGGGGGACTCAAGAGACCCAGTACTTC; cdr3_aa: CASSGRSGGTQETQYF
clone_size: -; j_call: TRBJ2-5; d_call: -; v_call: TRBV7-7; cdr3_nt: TGTGCCAGCAGCCCCACCCGGGGGTCCCAAGAGACCCAGTACTTC; cdr3_aa: CASSPTRGSQETQYF
clone_size: few; j_call: TRBJ2-2; d_call: -; v_call: TRBV25-1; cdr3_nt: TGTGCCAGCAGTGAATTTATCGGGGGCACCGGGGAGCTGTTTTTT; cdr3_aa: CASSEFIGGTGELFF
clone_size: -; j_call: TRBJ2-3; d_call: TRBD2; v_call: TRBV19; cdr3_nt: TGTGCCAGTAGCCGGCGGGAGGCAGATACGCAGTATTTT; cdr3_aa: CASSRREADTQYF
clone_size: -; j_call: TRBJ2-7; d_call: -; v_call: TRBV10-3; cdr3_nt: TGTGCCATCAGTGAGGAAGCCGCCTACGAGCAGTACTTC; cdr3_aa: CAISEEAAYEQYF
clone_size: -; j_call: TRBJ2-3; d_call: -; v_call: TRBV6-1; cdr3_nt: TGTGCCAGCAGTGATGACAGAGGTACGACAGATACGCAGTATTTT; cdr3_aa: CASSDDRGTTDTQYF
clone_size: -; j_call: TRBJ2-5; d_call: -; v_call: TRBV11-2; cdr3_nt: TGTGCCAGCAGCGAAGGGGGGACTATTTCCCGGGGTGAGACCCAGTACTTC; cdr3_aa: CASSEGGTISRGETQYF
clone_size: -; j_call: TRBJ1-2; d_call: -; v_call: TRBV28; cdr3_nt: TGTGCCAGCAGTTTTTCAGGGGTCTATGGCTACACCTTC; cdr3_aa: CASSFSGVYGYTF
clone_size: -; j_call: TRBJ2-3; d_call: TRBD1; v_call: TRBV15; cdr3_nt: TGTGCCACCAGCACGGGTACCGGGACAGGGTTGAGAAATACGCAGTATTTT; cdr3_aa: CATSTGTGTGLRNTQYF
clone_size: once; j_call: TRBJ1-1; d_call: -; v_call: TRBV3-1/TRBV3-2; cdr3_nt: TGTGCCAGCAGCCGCAACCGGGGTGAAGCTTTCTTT; cdr3_aa: CASSRNRGEAFF
clone_size: -; j_call: TRBJ1-4; d_call: TRBD1; v_call: TRBV7-9; cdr3_nt: TGTGCCAGCAGCTTGACAGGGGGCCGGCCCGAAAAACTGTTTTTT; cdr3_aa: CASSLTGGRPEKLFF
clone_size: -; j_call: TRBJ1-1; d_call: -; v_call: TRBV5-1; cdr3_nt: TGCGCCAGCAGCTTGGCGGAGTCGATGAACACTGAAGCTTTCTTT; cdr3_aa: CASSLAESMNTEAFF
clone_size: once; j_call: TRBJ2-6; d_call: -; v_call: TRBV5-1; cdr3_nt: TGCGCCAGCAGTTATACAGGGTCCTCTGGGGCCAACGTCCTGACTTTC; cdr3_aa: CASSYTGSSGANVLTF